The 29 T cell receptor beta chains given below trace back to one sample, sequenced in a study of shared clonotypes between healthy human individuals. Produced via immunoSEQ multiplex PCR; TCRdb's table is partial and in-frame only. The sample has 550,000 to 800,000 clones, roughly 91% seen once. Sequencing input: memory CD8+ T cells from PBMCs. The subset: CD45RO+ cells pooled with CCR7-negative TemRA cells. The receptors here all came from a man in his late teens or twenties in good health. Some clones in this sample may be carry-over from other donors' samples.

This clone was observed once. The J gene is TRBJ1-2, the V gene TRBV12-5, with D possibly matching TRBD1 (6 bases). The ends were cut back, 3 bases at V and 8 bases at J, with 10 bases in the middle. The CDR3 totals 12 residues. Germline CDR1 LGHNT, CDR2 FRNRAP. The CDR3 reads CASGFPGAGYTF. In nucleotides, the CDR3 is TGTGCTAGTGGTTTTCCGGGGGCGGGCTACACCTTC.

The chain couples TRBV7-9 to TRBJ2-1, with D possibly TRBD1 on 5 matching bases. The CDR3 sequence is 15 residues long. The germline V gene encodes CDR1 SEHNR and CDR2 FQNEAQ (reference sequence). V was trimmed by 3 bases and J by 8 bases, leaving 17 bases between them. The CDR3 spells CASSLEIRVFHEQFF. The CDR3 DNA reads TGTGCCAGCAGCTTGGAAATCAGGGTCTTCCATGAGCAGTTCTTC.

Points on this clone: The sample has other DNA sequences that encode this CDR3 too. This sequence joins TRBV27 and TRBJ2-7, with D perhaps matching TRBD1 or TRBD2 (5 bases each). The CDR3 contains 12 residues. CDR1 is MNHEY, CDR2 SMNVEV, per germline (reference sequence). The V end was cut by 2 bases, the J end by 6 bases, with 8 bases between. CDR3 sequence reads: CASSLGGVEQYF. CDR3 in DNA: TGTGCCAGCAGTTTAGGGGGAGTCGAGCAGTACTTC.

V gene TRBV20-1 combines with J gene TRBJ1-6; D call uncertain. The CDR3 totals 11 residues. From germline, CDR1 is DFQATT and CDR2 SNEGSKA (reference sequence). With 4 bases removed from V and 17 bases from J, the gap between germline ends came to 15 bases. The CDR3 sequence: CSAKDPTFVHF. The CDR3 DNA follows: TGCAGTGCTAAGGACCCCACGTTCGTCCACTTT.

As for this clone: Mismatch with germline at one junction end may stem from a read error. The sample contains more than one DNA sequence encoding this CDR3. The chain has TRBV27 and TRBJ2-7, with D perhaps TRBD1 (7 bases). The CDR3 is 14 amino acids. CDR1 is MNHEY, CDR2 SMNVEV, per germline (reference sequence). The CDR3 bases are TGTGCCAGCAGTGGAGGACAGGTGATCCGGGAGCAGTACTTT. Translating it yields CASSGGQVIREQYF.

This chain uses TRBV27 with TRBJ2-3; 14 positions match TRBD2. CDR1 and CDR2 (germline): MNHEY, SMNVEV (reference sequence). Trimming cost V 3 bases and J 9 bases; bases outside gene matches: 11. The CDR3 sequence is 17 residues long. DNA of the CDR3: TGTGCCAGCAGTTTCCCCTCCGGGACTAGCGGGAGCAGGACGCAGTATTTT. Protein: CASSFPSGTSGSRTQYF.

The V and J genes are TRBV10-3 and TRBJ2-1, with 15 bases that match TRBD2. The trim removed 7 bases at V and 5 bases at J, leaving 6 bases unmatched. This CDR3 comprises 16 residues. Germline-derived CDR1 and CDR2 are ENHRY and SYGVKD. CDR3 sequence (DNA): TGTGCCATCAATTATGGGACTAGCGGGAGGAACAATGAGCAGTTCTTC. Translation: CAINYGTSGRNNEQFF.

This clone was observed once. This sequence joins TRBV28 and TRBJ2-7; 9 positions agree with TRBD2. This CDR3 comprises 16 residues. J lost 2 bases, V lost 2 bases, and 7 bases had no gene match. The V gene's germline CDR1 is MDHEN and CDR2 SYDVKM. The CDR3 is CASSLAGGLETYEQYF. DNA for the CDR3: TGTGCCAGCAGTTTAGCGGGAGGGCTCGAGACCTACGAGCAGTACTTC.

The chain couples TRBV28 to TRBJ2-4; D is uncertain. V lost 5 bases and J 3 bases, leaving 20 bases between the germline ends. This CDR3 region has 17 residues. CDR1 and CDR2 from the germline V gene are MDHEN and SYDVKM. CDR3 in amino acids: CASSQPGQYNYKNIQYF. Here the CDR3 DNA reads TGTGCCAGCAGTCAACCGGGCCAGTACAATTACAAAAACATTCAGTACTTC.

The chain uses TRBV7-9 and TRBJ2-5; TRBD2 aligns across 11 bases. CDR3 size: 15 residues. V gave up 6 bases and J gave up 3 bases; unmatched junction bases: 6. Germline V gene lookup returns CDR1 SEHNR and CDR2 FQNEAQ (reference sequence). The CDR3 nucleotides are TGTGCCAGCAGTGGGGGGACTAGCGGAAAAGAGACCCAGTACTTC. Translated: CASSGGTSGKETQYF.

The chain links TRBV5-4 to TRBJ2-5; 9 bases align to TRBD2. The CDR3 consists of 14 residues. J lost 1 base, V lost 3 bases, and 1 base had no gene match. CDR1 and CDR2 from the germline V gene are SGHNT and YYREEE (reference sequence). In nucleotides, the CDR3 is TGTGCCAGCAGCTCGACTAGCGGCCAAGAGACCCAGTACTTC. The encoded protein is CASSSTSGQETQYF.

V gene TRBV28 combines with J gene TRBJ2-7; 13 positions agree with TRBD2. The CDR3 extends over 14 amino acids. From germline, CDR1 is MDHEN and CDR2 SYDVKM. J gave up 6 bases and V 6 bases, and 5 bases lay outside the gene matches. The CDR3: CASSRTSGSTEQYF. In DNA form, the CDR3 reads TGTGCCAGCAGCCGGACTAGCGGGAGTACCGAGCAGTACTTC.

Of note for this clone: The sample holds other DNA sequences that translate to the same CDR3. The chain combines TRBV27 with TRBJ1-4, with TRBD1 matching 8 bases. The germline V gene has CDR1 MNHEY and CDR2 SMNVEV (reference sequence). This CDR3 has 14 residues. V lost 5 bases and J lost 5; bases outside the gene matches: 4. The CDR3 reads CASSLTGANEKLFF. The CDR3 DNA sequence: TGTGCCAGCAGTCTGACAGGGGCCAATGAAAAACTGTTTTTT.

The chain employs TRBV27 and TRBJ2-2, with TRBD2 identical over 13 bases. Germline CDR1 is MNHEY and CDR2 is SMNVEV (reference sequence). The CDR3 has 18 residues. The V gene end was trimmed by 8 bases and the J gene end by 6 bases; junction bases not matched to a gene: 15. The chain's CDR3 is CASSSGTSGMVFPGELFF. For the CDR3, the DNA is TGTGCCAGCTCTTCTGGGACTAGCGGGATGGTTTTCCCCGGGGAGCTGTTTTTT.

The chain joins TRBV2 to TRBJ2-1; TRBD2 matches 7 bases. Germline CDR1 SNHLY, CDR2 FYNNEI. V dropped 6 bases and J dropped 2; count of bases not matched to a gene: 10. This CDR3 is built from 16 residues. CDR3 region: CASSPFGSGPYNEQFF. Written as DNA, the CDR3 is TGTGCCAGCAGCCCGTTTGGTAGCGGGCCCTACAATGAGCAGTTCTTC.

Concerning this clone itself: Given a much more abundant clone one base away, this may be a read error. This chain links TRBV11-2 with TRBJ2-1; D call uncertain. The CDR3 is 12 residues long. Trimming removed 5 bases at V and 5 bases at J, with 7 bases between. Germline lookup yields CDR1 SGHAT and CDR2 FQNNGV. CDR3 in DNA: TGTGCCAGCAGCCACTGGGACAATGAGCAGTTCTTC. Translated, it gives CASSHWDNEQFF.

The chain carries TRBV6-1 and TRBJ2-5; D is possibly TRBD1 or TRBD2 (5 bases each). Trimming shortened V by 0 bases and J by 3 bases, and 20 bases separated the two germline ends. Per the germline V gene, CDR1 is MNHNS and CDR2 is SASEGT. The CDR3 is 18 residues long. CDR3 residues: CASSEAVSVVRGKETQYF. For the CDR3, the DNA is TGTGCCAGCAGTGAAGCGGTCAGCGTTGTGAGGGGCAAAGAGACCCAGTACTTC.

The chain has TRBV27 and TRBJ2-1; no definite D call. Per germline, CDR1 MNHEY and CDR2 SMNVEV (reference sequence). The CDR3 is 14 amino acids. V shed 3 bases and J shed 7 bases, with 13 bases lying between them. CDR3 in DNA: TGTGCCAGCAGTTTCCACTTAGAGGCTAATGAGCAGTTCTTC. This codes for CASSFHLEANEQFF.

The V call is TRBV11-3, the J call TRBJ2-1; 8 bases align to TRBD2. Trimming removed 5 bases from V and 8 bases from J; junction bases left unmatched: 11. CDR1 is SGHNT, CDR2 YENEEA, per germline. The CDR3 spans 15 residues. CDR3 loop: CASSNEREIFDEQFF. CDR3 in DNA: TGTGCCAGCAGCAACGAGCGGGAGATATTCGATGAGCAGTTCTTC.

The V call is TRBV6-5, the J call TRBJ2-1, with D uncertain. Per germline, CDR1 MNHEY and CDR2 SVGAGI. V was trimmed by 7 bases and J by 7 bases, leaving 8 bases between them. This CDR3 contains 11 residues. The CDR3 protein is CASTDWNEQFF. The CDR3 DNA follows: TGTGCCAGCACTGACTGGAATGAGCAGTTCTTC.

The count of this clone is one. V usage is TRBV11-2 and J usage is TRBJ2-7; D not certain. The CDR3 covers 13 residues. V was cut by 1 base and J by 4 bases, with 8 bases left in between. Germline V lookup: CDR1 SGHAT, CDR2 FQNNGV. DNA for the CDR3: TGTGCCAGCAGCTTAGGGGCCTTGTACGAGCAGTACTTC. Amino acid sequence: CASSLGALYEQYF.

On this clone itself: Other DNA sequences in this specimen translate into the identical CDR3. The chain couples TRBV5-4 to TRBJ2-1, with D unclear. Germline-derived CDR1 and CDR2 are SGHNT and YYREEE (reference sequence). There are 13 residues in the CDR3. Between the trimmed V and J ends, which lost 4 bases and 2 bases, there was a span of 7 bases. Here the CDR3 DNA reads TGTGCCAGCAGCCCGCGAGCCTACAATGAGCAGTTCTTC. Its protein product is CASSPRAYNEQFF.

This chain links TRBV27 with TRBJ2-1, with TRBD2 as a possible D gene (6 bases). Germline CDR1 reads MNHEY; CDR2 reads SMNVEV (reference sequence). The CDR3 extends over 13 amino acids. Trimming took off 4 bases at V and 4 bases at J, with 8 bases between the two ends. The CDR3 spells CASSWREYNEQFF. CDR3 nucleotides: TGTGCCAGCAGTTGGCGGGAATACAATGAGCAGTTCTTC.

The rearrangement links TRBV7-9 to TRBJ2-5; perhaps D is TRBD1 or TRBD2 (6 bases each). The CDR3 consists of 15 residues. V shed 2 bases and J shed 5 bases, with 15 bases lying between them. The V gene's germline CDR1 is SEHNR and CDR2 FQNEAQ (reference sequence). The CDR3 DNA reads TGTGCCAGCAGCTTAAGGAAGGGGGGCAACGAGACCCAGTACTTC. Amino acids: CASSLRKGGNETQYF.

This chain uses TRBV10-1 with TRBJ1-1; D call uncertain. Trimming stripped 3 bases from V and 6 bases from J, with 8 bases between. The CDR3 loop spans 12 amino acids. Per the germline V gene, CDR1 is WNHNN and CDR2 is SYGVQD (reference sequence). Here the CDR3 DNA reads TGCGCCAGCAGTGAAGACTTATCTGAAGCTTTCTTT. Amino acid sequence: CASSEDLSEAFF.

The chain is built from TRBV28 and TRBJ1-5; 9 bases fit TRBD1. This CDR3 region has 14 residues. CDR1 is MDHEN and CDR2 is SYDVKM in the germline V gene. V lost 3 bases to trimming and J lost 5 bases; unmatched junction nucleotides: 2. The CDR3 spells CASSFRTGDQPQHF. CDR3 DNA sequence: TGTGCCAGCAGTTTCCGGACAGGGGATCAGCCCCAGCATTTT.

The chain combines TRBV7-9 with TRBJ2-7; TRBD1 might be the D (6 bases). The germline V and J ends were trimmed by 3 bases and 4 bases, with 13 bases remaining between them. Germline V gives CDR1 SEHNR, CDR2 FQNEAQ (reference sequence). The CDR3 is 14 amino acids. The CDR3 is CASSFDRLPYEQYF. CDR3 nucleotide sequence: TGTGCCAGCAGCTTCGACAGGTTGCCTTACGAGCAGTACTTC. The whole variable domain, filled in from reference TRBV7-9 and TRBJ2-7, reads DTGVSQNPRHKITKRGQNVTFRCDPISEHNRLYWYRQTLGQGPEFLTYFQNEAQLEKSRLLSDRFSAERPKGSFSTLEIQRTEQGDSAMYLCASSFDRLPYEQYFGPGTRLTVT.

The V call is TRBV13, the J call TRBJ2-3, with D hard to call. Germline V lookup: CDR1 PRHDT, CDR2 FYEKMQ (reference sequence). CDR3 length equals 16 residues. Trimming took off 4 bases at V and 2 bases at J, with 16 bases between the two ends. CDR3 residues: CASSYASAIYTDTQYF. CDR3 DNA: TGTGCCAGCAGCTACGCATCGGCTATCTACACAGATACGCAGTATTTT.

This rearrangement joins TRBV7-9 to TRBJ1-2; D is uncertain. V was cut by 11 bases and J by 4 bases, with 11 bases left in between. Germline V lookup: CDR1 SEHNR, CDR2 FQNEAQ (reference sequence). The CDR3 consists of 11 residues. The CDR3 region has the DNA TGTGCCTCAAAGGACCCCTATGGCTACACCTTC. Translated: CASKDPYGYTF.